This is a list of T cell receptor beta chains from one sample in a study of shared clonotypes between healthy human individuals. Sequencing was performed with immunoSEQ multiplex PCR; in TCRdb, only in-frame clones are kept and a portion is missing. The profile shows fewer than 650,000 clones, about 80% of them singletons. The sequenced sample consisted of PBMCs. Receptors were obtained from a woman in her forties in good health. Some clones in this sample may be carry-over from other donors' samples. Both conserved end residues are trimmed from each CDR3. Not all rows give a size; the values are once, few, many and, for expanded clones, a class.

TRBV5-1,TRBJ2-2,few,ASSLAIGGLADTGELF
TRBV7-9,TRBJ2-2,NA,ASRQGAGTGELF
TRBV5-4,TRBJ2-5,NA,ASSSSTSGSGETQY
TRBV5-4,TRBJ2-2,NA,ASSLGSGAGVDTGELF
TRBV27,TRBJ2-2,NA,ASSPQGAGTGELF
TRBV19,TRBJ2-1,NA,ASRGVNEQF
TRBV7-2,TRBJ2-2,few,ASSSAGGSGELF
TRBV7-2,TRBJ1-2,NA,ASSLGTQGGYT
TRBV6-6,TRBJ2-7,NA,ASSISRGGFHEQY
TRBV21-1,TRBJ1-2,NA,ASSKCLSRPRGYGYT
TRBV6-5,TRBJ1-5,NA,ASSHYGNQPQH
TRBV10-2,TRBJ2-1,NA,ASSPAGVVDEQF
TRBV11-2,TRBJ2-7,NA,ASSFGLYRYEQY
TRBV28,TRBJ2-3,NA,ASSSGQSTDTQY
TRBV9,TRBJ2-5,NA,ASSIGTGGGETQY
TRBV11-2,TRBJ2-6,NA,ASSLGRITGANVLT
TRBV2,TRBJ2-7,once,ASRPRTGIGEQY
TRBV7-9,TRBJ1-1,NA,ASSLTDSINTEAF
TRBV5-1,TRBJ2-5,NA,ASSLVGGLQETQY
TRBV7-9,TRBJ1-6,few,ASSLAGGYSPLH
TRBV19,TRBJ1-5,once,ASSKGHLLGNQPQH
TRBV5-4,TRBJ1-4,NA,ASSLRGNDEKLF
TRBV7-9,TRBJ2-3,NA,ASSLGRELDTQY
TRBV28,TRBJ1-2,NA,ASSATGTLNYGYT
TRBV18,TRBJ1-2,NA,ASSRGLQGSSYGYT
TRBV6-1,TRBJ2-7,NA,ATLDPGSYEQY
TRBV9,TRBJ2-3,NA,ASSVGGVSADTQY
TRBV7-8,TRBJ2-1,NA,ASSSRQAGSYNEQF
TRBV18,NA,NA,ASSPGGRGEQY
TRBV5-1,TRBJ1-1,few,ASSPGVQGRNTEAF
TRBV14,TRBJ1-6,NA,ASSLKRAWSPLH
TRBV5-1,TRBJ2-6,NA,ASSSRGSGANVLT
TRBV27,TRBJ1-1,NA,ASRGQLETEAF
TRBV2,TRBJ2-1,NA,ASRGDRGSYNEQF
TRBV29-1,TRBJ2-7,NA,SVEGEASGGYEQY
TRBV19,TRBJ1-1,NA,ASTPHRGPGTEAF
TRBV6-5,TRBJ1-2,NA,ASSYSTAYGYT
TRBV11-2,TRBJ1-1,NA,ASSERSGPNTEAF
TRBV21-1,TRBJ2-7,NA,ASMNPGTGGHEQY
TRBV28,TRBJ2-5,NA,AIVARAQETQY
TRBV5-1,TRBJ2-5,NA,ASSLAPTETQY
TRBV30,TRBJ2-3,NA,AWSGRAEGRRY
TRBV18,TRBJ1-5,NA,ASSSERSQPQH
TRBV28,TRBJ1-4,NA,ASSWGSAKLF
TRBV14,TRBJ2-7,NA,ASSPGQASAYEQY
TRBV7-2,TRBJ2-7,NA,ASSLSGDNSYEQY
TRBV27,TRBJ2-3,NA,ASSLREPGLAGGLANTQY
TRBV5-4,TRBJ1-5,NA,ASSLGTGLINQPQH
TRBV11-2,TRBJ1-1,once,ASSSGQLNVNTEAF
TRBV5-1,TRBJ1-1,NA,ASSLRTGGMNTEAF
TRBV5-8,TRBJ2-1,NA,ASSLQRGDNEQF
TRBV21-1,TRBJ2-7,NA,ASSKKSRTSYEQY
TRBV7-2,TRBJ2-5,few,ASSTQRLARETQY
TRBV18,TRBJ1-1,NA,ASSPEQGTEAF
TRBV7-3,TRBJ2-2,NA,ASSPSGGPGELF